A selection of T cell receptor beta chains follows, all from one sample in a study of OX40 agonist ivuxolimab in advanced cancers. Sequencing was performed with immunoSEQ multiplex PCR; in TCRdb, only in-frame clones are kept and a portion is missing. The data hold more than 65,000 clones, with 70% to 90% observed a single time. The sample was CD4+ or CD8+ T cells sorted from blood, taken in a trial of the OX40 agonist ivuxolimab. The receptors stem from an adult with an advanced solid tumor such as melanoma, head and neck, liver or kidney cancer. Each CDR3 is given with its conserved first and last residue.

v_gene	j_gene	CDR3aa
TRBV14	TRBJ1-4	CASSQVGEKLFF
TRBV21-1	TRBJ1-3	CASSMTGTPGNTIYF
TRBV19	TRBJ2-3	CASSILSGTDTQYF
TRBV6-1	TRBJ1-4	CASSIRQGGEKLFF
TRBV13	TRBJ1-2	CASKLRSTGTSYGYTF
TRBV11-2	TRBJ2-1	CASSLAPWQNSYNEQFF
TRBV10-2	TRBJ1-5	CASSDWTGVANQPQHF
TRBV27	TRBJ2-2	CASTRQQNTGELFF
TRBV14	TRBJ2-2	CASSQVVRGTGELFF
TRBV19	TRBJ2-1	CASSIRLAEDEQFF
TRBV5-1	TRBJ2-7	CASSYGLAWDEQYF
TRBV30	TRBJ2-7	CAWSYGYEQYF
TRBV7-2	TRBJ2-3	CASSLGARGGLDTQYF
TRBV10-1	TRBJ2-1	CASSGTMGNEQFF
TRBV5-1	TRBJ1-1	CASSLAILGGNTEAFF
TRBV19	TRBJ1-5	CASTWGDQPQHF
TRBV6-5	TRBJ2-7	CASSLSSGIYEQYF
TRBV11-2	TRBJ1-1	CASNTQPDTEAFF
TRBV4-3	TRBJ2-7	CASSRDGVSAYEQYF
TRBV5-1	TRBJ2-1	CASSTYQGGEQFF
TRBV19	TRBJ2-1	CASTPGLAHNEQFF
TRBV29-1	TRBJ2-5	CSVPPSGQGGETQYF
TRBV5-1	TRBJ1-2	CASRPGTEARSYGYTF
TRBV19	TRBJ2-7	CASSIGGGTSYEQYF
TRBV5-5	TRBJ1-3	CASSLGQASGNTIYF
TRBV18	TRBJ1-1	CASSPTGTDTEAFF
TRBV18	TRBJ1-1	CASSPIQGNTEAFF
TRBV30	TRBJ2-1	CAWSERGGVHHNEQFF
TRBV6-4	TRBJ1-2	CASRIDDSTNYGYTF